The clone carrying this TCR beta chain occurred once. What it binds is not known. The data are from a study of cytomegalovirus exposure and HLA in healthy donors. Both 60 Vbeta primers and 13 Jbeta primers went into the PCR. The assay was immunoSEQ multiplex PCR, and TCRdb's table has in-frame clones only and misses some. The table lists about 160,000 clones, around nine tenths of them singletons. Overall study results and limits: Associated with HLA alleles at 0.05 false discovery rate in a later analysis were 16,951 TCR beta sequences.

The germline CDR1 and CDR2 sequences are SEHNR and FQNEAQ (reference sequence). V was trimmed by 6 bases and J by 1 base, leaving 12 bases between them. The CDR3 spans 14 residues. The chain couples TRBV7-9 to TRBJ2-5; the D is unclear. This receptor was identified in a woman aged 25 to 39 in good health and CMV-seronegative. The sequenced sample was PBMCs. CDR3 sequence (DNA): TGTGCCAGCAGTAACCCCCCGGGCCAAGAGACCCAGTACTTC. It translates to CASSNPPGQETQYF. Together with reference TRBV7-9 and TRBJ2-5, the CDR3 gives the full variable domain: DTGVSQNPRHKITKRGQNVTFRCDPISEHNRLYWYRQTLGQGPEFLTYFQNEAQLEKSRLLSDRFSAERPKGSFSTLEIQRTEQGDSAMYLCASSNPPGQETQYFGPGTRLLVL.